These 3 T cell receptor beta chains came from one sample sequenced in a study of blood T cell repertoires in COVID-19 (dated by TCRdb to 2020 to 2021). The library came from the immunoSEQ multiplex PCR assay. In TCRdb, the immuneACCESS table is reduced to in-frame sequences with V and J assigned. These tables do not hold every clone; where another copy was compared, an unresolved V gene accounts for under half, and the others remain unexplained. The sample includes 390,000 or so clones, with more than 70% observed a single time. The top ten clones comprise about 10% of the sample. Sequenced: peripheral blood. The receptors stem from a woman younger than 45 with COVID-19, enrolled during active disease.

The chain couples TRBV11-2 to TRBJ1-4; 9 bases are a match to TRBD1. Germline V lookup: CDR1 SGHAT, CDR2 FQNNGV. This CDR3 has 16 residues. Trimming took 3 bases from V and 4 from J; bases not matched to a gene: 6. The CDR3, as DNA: TGTGCCAGCAGCTTTGCTTACAGGGGGCGTAATGAAAAACTGTTTTTT. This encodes CASSFAYRGRNEKLFF.

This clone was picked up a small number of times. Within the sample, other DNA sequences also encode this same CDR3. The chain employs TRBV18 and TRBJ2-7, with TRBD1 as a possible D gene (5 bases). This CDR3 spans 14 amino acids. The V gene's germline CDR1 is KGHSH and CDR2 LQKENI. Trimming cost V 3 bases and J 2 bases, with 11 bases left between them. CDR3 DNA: TGTGCCAGCTCACCGGGCCAGGGTGCCTACGAGCAGTACTTC. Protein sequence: CASSPGQGAYEQYF.

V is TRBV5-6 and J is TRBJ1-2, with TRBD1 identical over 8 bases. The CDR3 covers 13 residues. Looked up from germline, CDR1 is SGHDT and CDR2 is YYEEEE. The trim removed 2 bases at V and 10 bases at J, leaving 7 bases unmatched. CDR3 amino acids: CASSFGQGRDYTF. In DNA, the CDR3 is TGTGCCAGCAGCTTTGGACAGGGACGGGACTACACCTTC.